A single T cell receptor beta chain is shown here with its context. These data are taken from a study of blood T cells in healthy people across ages. For the second PCR, which ran for roughly 7 to 11 cycles, a sample-barcoded 5' primer and a J-beta primer mix were used. TCRdb itself ran the 5' RACE reads through MiXCR, one entry per CDR3 protein. This repertoire shows about 640,000 distinct CDR3 sequences, around 54% found once; its top ten account for about two fifths. The CDR3 has 14 residues. Losses at the gene ends were 7 bases for V and 7 bases for J; bases not matched to a gene: 10. Germline V CDR1 and CDR2: SQVTM, ANQGSEA. Staff drew approximately 9.1 milliliters of peripheral blood from each donor.

Sequenced material: blood. The V and J genes are TRBV29-1 and TRBJ1-2, with TRBD1 matching 12 bases. This sequence was found in a man between 60 and 70 years old in good health. The CDR3 spells CSATGQGAIGGYTF. CDR3 DNA sequence: TGCAGCGCTACGGGACAGGGGGCGATCGGTGGCTACACCTTC.